This TCR beta chain was captured in a study of T cell repertoires in cytomegalovirus infection. This CDR3 spans 13 amino acids. Deletions cut 1 base from V and 8 bases from J, with 10 bases between. With regard to this clonotype: Its antigen is unknown.

TCRdb itself ran the reads through MiXCR, one entry per CDR3 protein. The table has around 120,000 distinct CDR3 sequences, under 50% seen once; the top ten hold about 74%. The chain joins TRBV12-3 or TRBV12-4 to TRBJ2-3, with D uncertain. The specimen was CD8+ T cells from cultured PBMCs, collected from culture after CMV antigen stimulation. The TCR originated in a human donor in good health (CMV status not recorded). Some clones in this sample may be carry-over from other donors' samples. The CDR3 region is CASSLGHPSTQYF. DNA for the CDR3: TGTGCCAGCAGTTTAGGGCACCCGAGTACGCAGTATTTT.